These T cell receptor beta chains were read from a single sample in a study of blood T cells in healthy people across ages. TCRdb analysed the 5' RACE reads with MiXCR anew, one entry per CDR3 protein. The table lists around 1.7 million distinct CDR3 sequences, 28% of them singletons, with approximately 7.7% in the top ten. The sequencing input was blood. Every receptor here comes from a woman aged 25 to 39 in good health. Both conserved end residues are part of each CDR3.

CASSSGPGGNIQYF TRBJ2-4 TRBV6-6
CASSVNRGASTDTQYF TRBJ2-3 TRBV9
CASSLAEGILGYEQYF TRBJ2-7 TRBV7-2
CASSPPYASTDTQYF TRBJ2-3 TRBV27
CASRLVAGEHFF TRBJ2-1 TRBV7-2
CSALDTDLGYTF TRBJ1-2 TRBV20-1
CASSPGVSFAGELFF TRBJ2-2 TRBV11-2
CASRPTGTGNPFF TRBJ2-1 TRBV12-3/TRBV12-4
CASRPLTTDYEQYF TRBJ2-7 TRBV7-2
CTSRPGLAGINEQFF TRBJ2-1 TRBV12-3/TRBV12-4
CSATDTRPYNEQYF TRBJ2-5 TRBV20-1
CASSQDALPLSETQYF . TRBV3-1
CASSVGGGTHNEQYF TRBJ2-7 TRBV9
CASSFVPSRGGGNEQFF TRBJ2-1 TRBV5-6
CSARGGQGYGYGYTF TRBJ1-2 TRBV20-1
CAIRGQGASQPQHF TRBJ1-5 TRBV10-3
CSASEGTRNTEAFF TRBJ1-1 TRBV20-1
CASSVGVRASGANVLTF TRBJ2-6 TRBV9
CASRQPPRGTQYF . TRBV6-6
CGVGGLAGWEQYF TRBJ2-5 TRBV29-1
CASKRQGAAETQYF TRBJ2-5 TRBV5-1